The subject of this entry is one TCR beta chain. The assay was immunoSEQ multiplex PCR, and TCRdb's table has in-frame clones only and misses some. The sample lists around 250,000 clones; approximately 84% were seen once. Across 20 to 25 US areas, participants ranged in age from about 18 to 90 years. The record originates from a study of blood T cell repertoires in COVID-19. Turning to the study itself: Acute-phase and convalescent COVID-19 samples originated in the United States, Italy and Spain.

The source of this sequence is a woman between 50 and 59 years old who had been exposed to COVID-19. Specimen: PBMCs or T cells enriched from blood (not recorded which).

CDR3 coding DNA: TGTGCCAGCAGCTTAGTTGACAGAGGTTTTGGATCCTACAATGAGCAGTTCTTC. The encoded protein is CASSLVDRGFGSYNEQFF. The chain uses TRBV7-2 and TRBJ2-1; possible D gene TRBD1, 5 bases. The CDR3 contains 18 residues. With 1 base removed from V and 1 base from J, the gap between germline ends came to 17 bases. CDR1 and CDR2 (germline): SGHTA, FQGNSA.